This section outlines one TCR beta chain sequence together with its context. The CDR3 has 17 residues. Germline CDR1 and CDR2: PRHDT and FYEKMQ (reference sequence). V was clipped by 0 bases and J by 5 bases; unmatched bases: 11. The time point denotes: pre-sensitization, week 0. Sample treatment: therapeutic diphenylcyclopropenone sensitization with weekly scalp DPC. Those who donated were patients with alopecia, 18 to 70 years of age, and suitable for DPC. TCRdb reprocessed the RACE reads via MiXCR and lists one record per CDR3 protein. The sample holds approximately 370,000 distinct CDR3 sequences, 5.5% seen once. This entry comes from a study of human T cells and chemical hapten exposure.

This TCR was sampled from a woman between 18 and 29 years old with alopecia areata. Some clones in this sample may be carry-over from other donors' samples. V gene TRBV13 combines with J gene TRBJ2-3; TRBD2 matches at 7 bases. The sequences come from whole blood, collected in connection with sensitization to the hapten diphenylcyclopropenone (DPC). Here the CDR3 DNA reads TGTGCCAGCAGCTTAGGCGCTGGGGGGGGACTAATAGATACGCAGTATTTT. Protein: CASSLGAGGGLIDTQYF.